These 27 T cell receptor beta chains were all obtained from the same sample, sequenced in a study of T cell changes during pregnancy in multiple sclerosis. The data were produced by immunoSEQ multiplex PCR, yet TCRdb's version contains in-frame clones alone and is incomplete. The profile shows roughly 72,000 clones, 70% to 90% of them singletons. This sample comprised peripheral blood, obtained in the first trimester of pregnancy. The source of these receptors is a female donor in good health, enrolled as a control in a pregnancy study.

This clone has more than one count but fewer than ten. The rearrangement joins TRBV18 to TRBJ1-1; D gene ambiguous. Germline V gene lookup returns CDR1 KGHSH and CDR2 LQKENI. Trimming took 3 bases from V and 0 from J, leaving 5 bases between them. This CDR3 is 13 amino acids long. In nucleotides, the CDR3 is TGTGCCAGCTCACCCTCAGTGAACACTGAAGCTTTCTTT. This sequence encodes CASSPSVNTEAFF.

J is TRBJ1-1 and V is TRBV28; maybe TRBD1 (6 bases). Germline CDR1 reads MDHEN; CDR2 reads SYDVKM. Trimming left V 6 bases short and J 2 bases short, with 16 bases between. This CDR3 is built from 15 residues. CDR3 DNA sequence: TGTGCCAGCAGCCCACACGGACAGCGTAACACTGAAGCTTTCTTT. Protein sequence: CASSPHGQRNTEAFF.

DNA for the CDR3: TGTGCCAGCAGCTTGGGTCAGAGCAATCAGCCCCAGCATTTT. Protein product: CASSLGQSNQPQHF. V is TRBV5-5 and J is TRBJ1-5; no reliable D call. Germline V gene data show CDR1 as SGHKS and CDR2 as YYEKEE (reference sequence). The germline V and J ends were trimmed by 0 bases and 1 base, with 5 bases remaining between them. The length of the CDR3 is 14 residues.

On this clone itself: Different DNA sequences within this sample yield the same CDR3. The rearrangement links TRBV5-6 to TRBJ2-7, with a weak D call TRBD2 (5 bases). CDR1 is SGHDT and CDR2 is YYEEEE in the germline V gene. This CDR3 comprises 12 residues. Trimming removed 3 bases from V and 4 bases from J, with 8 bases in between. CDR3 residues: CASSSGLYEQYF. As DNA, the CDR3 is TGTGCCAGCAGCTCCGGACTTTACGAGCAGTACTTC.

V usage is TRBV6-4 and J usage is TRBJ2-2, with 7 bases that match TRBD1. Germline V CDR1 and CDR2: MRHNA, SNTAGT. The CDR3 consists of 14 residues. The V gene end was trimmed by 4 bases and the J gene end by 5 bases; junction bases not matched to a gene: 4. The CDR3 DNA is TGTGCCAGCAGTGTGTTACAGGGGACCGGGGAGCTGTTTTTT. As protein: CASSVLQGTGELFF.

On this clone: This specimen includes other DNA sequences encoding the same CDR3. The V gene is TRBV4-3, the J gene TRBJ2-1; possible D gene TRBD2, 6 bases. CDR3 length: 16 residues. Germline CDR1 LGHNA, CDR2 YSLEER. V was pared by 0 bases and J by 1 base, with 10 bases between. CDR3 coding DNA: TGCGCCAGCAGCCAAGATGCGAGCGGGTCCTACAATGAGCAGTTCTTC. Protein product: CASSQDASGSYNEQFF.

This chain joins TRBV27 and TRBJ1-1; 9 bases map to TRBD1. Trimming removed 0 bases from V and 3 bases from J; junction bases left unmatched: 11. The CDR3 runs to 18 residues. Germline-derived CDR1 and CDR2 are MNHEY and SMNVEV (reference sequence). For the CDR3, the DNA is TGTGCCAGCAGTTTATCCCCGGGACAGGGTAGTGTTGACACTGAAGCTTTCTTT. Protein: CASSLSPGQGSVDTEAFF.

This clone was seen a handful of times. The chain joins TRBV7-9 to TRBJ1-1; D is unclear. The CDR3 sequence is 14 residues long. In germline, CDR1 is SEHNR, CDR2 FQNEAQ (reference sequence). Trimming stripped 3 bases from V and 0 bases from J, with 8 bases between. The CDR3: CASSLHHMNTEAFF. The CDR3 DNA reads as TGTGCCAGCAGCTTGCACCACATGAACACTGAAGCTTTCTTT.

This clone has only one observation. V gene TRBV5-4 combines with J gene TRBJ2-7; TRBD2 agrees at 7 bases. Per germline, CDR1 SGHNT and CDR2 YYREEE (reference sequence). V shed 3 bases, J shed 6 bases, and the junction held 0 bases outside the gene matches. The CDR3 is 11 amino acids. The CDR3 DNA is TGTGCCAGCAGCTGGGAGGGCGAGCAGTACTTC. This gives the protein CASSWEGEQYF.

The rearrangement joins TRBV19 to TRBJ1-4; 8 bases are shared with TRBD1. This CDR3 is built from 16 residues. Germline CDR1 reads LNHDA; CDR2 reads SQIVND (reference sequence). Unmatched junction bases numbered 8, after V lost 3 bases and J lost 5 bases. In DNA, the CDR3 is TGTGCCAGTAGTATCGAACGGGACAGGCCGAATGAAAAACTGTTTTTT. Protein sequence: CASSIERDRPNEKLFF.

The CDR3 loop is CASSVVGRAYGYTF. CDR3 DNA: TGTGCCAGCAGCGTAGTGGGGCGCGCCTATGGCTACACCTTC. The rearrangement joins TRBV9 to TRBJ1-2; D might be TRBD1 (5 bases). This CDR3 has 14 amino acids. Germline V gene lookup returns CDR1 SGDLS and CDR2 YYNGEE. Trimming pared 0 bases from V and 4 bases from J, leaving 10 bases between.

The chain has TRBV29-1 and TRBJ2-7; 8 nucleotides agree with TRBD1. Germline CDR1 SQVTM, CDR2 ANQGSEA. J gave up 1 base and V 4 bases, and 12 bases lay outside the gene matches. The CDR3 extends over 16 amino acids. The CDR3 sequence is CSVVDRDRGQSYEQYF. The CDR3 nucleotides read TGCAGCGTTGTGGACCGAGACAGGGGTCAGTCCTACGAGCAGTACTTC.

This chain connects TRBV5-4 to TRBJ1-6; 9 nucleotides align to TRBD1. The CDR3 extends over 15 amino acids. The ends lost 4 bases at V and 7 bases at J; junction bases unmatched: 6. Germline V lookup: CDR1 SGHNT, CDR2 YYREEE (reference sequence). DNA for the CDR3: TGTGCCAGCAGCCCCCGACAGGGGGGCAATTCACCCCTCCACTTT. It translates to CASSPRQGGNSPLHF. The full variable domain, completed using reference TRBV5-4 and TRBJ1-6, is ETGVTQSPTHLIKTRGQQVTLRCSSQSGHNTVSWYQQALGQGPQFIFQYYREEENGRGNFPPRFSGLQFPNYSSELNVNALELDDSALYLCASSPRQGGNSPLHFGNGTRLTVT.

The chain joins TRBV4-3 to TRBJ2-3; 9 nucleotides line up with TRBD2. The germline gives CDR1 LGHNA, CDR2 YSLEER. The V segment lost 5 bases and the J segment 9 bases; nucleotides outside the gene matches: 15. This CDR3 has 16 residues. CDR3 amino acids: CASSSLLGGRASTQYF. Here the CDR3 DNA reads TGCGCCAGCAGCTCTTTGTTAGGCGGGAGGGCCTCGACGCAGTATTTT.

This clone appeared once. This sequence joins TRBV7-2 and TRBJ1-2; TRBD1 might be the D (6 bases). The germline V gene encodes CDR1 SGHTA and CDR2 FQGNSA. With 1 base removed from V and 4 bases from J, the gap between germline ends came to 16 bases. The CDR3 totals 16 residues. CDR3 in amino acids: CASSLDPPGAGYGYTF. DNA of the CDR3: TGTGCCAGCAGCTTAGACCCCCCAGGGGCGGGCTATGGCTACACCTTC.

The chain combines TRBV6-1 with TRBJ2-1, with D possibly TRBD1 on 6 matching bases. V shed 4 bases and J shed 12 bases, with 16 bases lying between them. This CDR3 has 13 amino acids. Germline values: CDR1 MNHNS, CDR2 SASEGT. The CDR3 protein is CASSVFGGQMQFF. CDR3 coding DNA: TGTGCCAGCAGTGTATTTGGGGGACAAATGCAGTTCTTC.

This chain links TRBV5-1 with TRBJ1-5, with 7 bases fitting TRBD1. The CDR3 covers 15 residues. The germline V gene has CDR1 SGHRS and CDR2 YFSETQ. V lost 5 bases to trimming and J lost 3 bases; unmatched junction nucleotides: 8. The CDR3 DNA reads TGCGCCAGCAGAACCGGGACAGCAGACAATCAGCCCCAGCATTTT. Translation: CASRTGTADNQPQHF. The full variable domain, in which reference TRBV5-1 and TRBJ1-5 provide the parts outside the CDR3, is KAGVTQTPRYLIKTRGQQVTLSCSPISGHRSVSWYQQTPGQGLQFLFEYFSETQRNKGNFPGRFSGRQFSNSRSEMNVSTLELGDSALYLCASRTGTADNQPQHFGDGTRLSIL.

The chain has TRBV5-5 and TRBJ1-2; D remains ambiguous. V was clipped by 4 bases and J by 4 bases, with 20 bases between them. This CDR3 spans 16 amino acids. The germline CDR1 and CDR2 sequences are SGHKS and YYEKEE (reference sequence). This chain's CDR3 is CASSGVGLRLPYGYTF. The CDR3 DNA follows: TGTGCCAGCAGCGGCGTTGGTCTTCGACTACCCTATGGCTACACCTTC.

This clone was recorded once. V and J are TRBV7-2 and TRBJ2-7, with 9 positions matching TRBD1. This CDR3 is 15 amino acids long. Germline CDR1 SGHTA, CDR2 FQGNSA. Unmatched junction bases numbered 4, after V lost 3 bases and J lost 1 base. The CDR3 nucleotides read TGTGCCAGCAGCTTCCAACAGGGGGCATCCTACGAGCAGTACTTC. Encoded protein: CASSFQQGASYEQYF.

The chain links TRBV5-4 to TRBJ1-1; 8 bases line up with TRBD1. This CDR3 has 13 residues. The trim removed 4 bases at V and 9 bases at J, leaving 8 bases unmatched. CDR1 and CDR2 (germline): SGHNT, YYREEE (reference sequence). The CDR3 bases are TGTGCCAGCAGCCGACCGGGACAGGAGAAAGCTTTCTTT. Translating it yields CASSRPGQEKAFF.

CDR3 sequence: CASSNRGGSGNTIYF. The CDR3 DNA is TGTGCCAGCAGTAATCGGGGGGGGTCTGGAAACACCATATATTTT. The rearrangement uses TRBV28 and TRBJ1-3; TRBD1 might be the D (5 bases). Trimming pared 5 bases from V and 1 base from J, leaving 12 bases between. This CDR3 spans 15 amino acids. Germline V gene data show CDR1 as MDHEN and CDR2 as SYDVKM. Combining the CDR3 with reference TRBV28 and TRBJ1-3 gives the whole variable domain DVKVTQSSRYLVKRTGEKVFLECVQDMDHENMFWYRQDPGLGLRLIYFSYDVKMKEKGDIPEGYSVSREKKERFSLILESASTNQTSMYLCASSNRGGSGNTIYFGEGSWLTVV.

The chain recombines TRBV7-2 with TRBJ2-2, with a weak D call TRBD2 (5 bases). V lost 0 bases and J 5 bases, leaving 13 bases between the germline ends. Germline V CDR1 and CDR2: SGHTA, FQGNSA. This CDR3 is 16 amino acids long. The CDR3: CASSLAFSVWTGELFF. CDR3 nucleotide sequence: TGTGCCAGCAGCTTAGCTTTTAGCGTTTGGACCGGGGAGCTGTTTTTT.

The V call is TRBV19, the J call TRBJ1-1; 11 bases align to TRBD1. Germline lookup yields CDR1 LNHDA and CDR2 SQIVND (reference sequence). With 7 bases clipped from V and 1 base from J, the junction kept 8 bases outside the gene matches. This CDR3 region has 16 residues. The CDR3 loop is CASTLGGTGGNTEAFF. The CDR3 DNA reads as TGTGCCAGTACCCTCGGAGGGACAGGGGGGAACACTGAAGCTTTCTTT.

The chain is built from TRBV19 and TRBJ1-2; 7 bases agree with TRBD1. In germline, CDR1 is LNHDA, CDR2 SQIVND (reference sequence). V was pared by 5 bases and J by 4 bases, with 7 bases of the junction left unmatched. The CDR3 spans 14 residues. The CDR3 sequence is CASSLTGTAYGYTF. The CDR3 DNA sequence: TGTGCCAGTAGTCTTACCGGGACAGCCTATGGCTACACCTTC. The full variable domain, completed using reference TRBV19 and TRBJ1-2, is DGGITQSPKYLFRKEGQNVTLSCEQNLNHDAMYWYRQDPGQGLRLIYYSQIVNDFQKGDIAEGYSVSREKKESFPLTVTSAQKNPTAFYLCASSLTGTAYGYTFGSGTRLTVV.

This sequence joins TRBV7-6 and TRBJ1-5; D unresolved. V was trimmed by 5 bases and J by 0 bases, leaving 5 bases between them. The CDR3 sequence is 13 residues long. Germline lookup yields CDR1 SGHVS and CDR2 FNYEAQ. CDR3 in amino acids: CASSGLSNQPQHF. As DNA, the CDR3 is TGTGCCAGCAGCGGGCTTAGCAATCAGCCCCAGCATTTT.

The chain uses TRBV10-3 and TRBJ2-2; 15 bases line up with TRBD2. V was clipped by 5 bases and J by 7 bases; unmatched bases: 8. The germline V gene has CDR1 ENHRY and CDR2 SYGVKD. The CDR3 has 17 residues. Here the CDR3 reads CAISNGLAGGAGGELFF. CDR3 nucleotide sequence: TGTGCCATCAGTAATGGACTAGCGGGAGGGGCAGGCGGGGAGCTGTTTTTT.

CDR3 residues: CASSLSGTGGIGNEQFF. The CDR3 DNA is TGTGCCAGCAGCTTAAGTGGGACAGGGGGAATCGGGAATGAGCAGTTCTTC. The chain recombines TRBV11-2 with TRBJ2-1; 11 bases are a match to TRBD1. Germline V gives CDR1 SGHAT, CDR2 FQNNGV. This CDR3 comprises 17 residues. V lost 2 bases to trimming and J lost 7 bases; unmatched junction nucleotides: 10. The full variable domain, with the rest looked up from reference TRBV11-2 and TRBJ2-1, is EAGVAQSPRYKIIEKRQSVAFWCNPISGHATLYWYQQILGQGPKLLIQFQNNGVVDDSQLPKDRFSAERLKGVDSTLKIQPAKLEDSAVYLCASSLSGTGGIGNEQFFGPGTRLTVL.